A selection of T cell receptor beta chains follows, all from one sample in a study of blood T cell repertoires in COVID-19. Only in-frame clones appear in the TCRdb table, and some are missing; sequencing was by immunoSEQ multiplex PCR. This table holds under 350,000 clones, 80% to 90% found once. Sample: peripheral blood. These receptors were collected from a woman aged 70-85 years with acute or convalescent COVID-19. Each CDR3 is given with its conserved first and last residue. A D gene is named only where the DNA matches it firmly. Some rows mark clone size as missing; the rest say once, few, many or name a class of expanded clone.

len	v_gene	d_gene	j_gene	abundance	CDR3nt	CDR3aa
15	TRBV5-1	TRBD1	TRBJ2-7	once	TGCGCCAGCAGCCCGCGACAGGGGGGCACCTACGAGCAGTACTTC	CASSPRQGGTYEQYF
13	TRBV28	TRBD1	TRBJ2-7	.	TGTGCCAGCACCCCGGACAGGCTCTACGAGCAGTACTTC	CASTPDRLYEQYF
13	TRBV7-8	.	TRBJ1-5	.	TGTGCCAGCAGCTTCGGGCAGGGGCAGCCCCAGCATTTT	CASSFGQGQPQHF
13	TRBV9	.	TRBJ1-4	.	TGTGCCAGCAGCGACAACAGGGCTGAAAAACTGTTTTTT	CASSDNRAEKLFF
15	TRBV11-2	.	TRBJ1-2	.	TGTGCCAGCAGCTTACAGGGGAGTGCCTTGTACGGCTACACCTTC	CASSLQGSALYGYTF
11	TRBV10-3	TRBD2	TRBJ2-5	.	TGTGCCTCCGGGGGGGGTGAGACCCAGTACTTC	CASGGGETQYF
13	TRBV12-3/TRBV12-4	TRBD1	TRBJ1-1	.	TGTGCCAGCAAAGGACAGGGGAGAACTGAAGCTTTCTTT	CASKGQGRTEAFF
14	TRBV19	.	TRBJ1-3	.	TGTGCCAGTAGCAGGGACGGGGGAGCGAACACCATATATTTT	CASSRDGGANTIYF
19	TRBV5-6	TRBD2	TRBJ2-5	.	TGTGCCCGCCGGCCCGGGGTGCGGCCCGCGGGGGGGCCCGGGGAGACCCAGTACTTC	CARRPGVRPAGGPGETQYF
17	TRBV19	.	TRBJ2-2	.	TGTGCCAGTAGTATGGGGTCAGGGGAGTTGAACACCGGGGAGCTGTTTTTT	CASSMGSGELNTGELFF
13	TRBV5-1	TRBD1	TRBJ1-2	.	TGCGCCAGCAGCGCCCCGGGACAGCGGAGCTACACCTTC	CASSAPGQRSYTF
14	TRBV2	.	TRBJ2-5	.	TGTGCCAGAGAGATTTACAGGGCTCAAGAGACCCAGTACTTC	CAREIYRAQETQYF
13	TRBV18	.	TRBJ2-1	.	TGTGCCAGCCTTACCGGGGAGCGCTATGAGCAGTTCTTC	CASLTGERYEQFF